The 7 T cell receptor beta chains below were found in one sample sequenced in a study of vaccination and CD4 T cells after COVID-19. Cultured CD4+ T cells had their DNA profiled by the Oncomine TCR Beta short-read assay. MiXCR was run by TCRdb on the PCR reads, yielding one entry per CDR3 protein. The table has roughly 15,000 distinct CDR3 sequences, 40% to 65% seen once. Sample treatment: roughly 10-day PBMC culture with coronavirus spike peptide pools or control peptides (ViraFEST assay). Antigen specificity for these receptors is unknown. Sequencing was carried out using CD4+ T cells from blood, cultured in vitro. These receptors all come from a human donor who had recovered from COVID-19.

The rearrangement joins TRBV15 to TRBJ1-1; maybe TRBD1 (5 bases). V was shortened by 1 base and J by 3 bases, with 9 bases between the two germline ends. Germline assignment: CDR1 LNHNV and CDR2 YYDKDF (reference sequence). CDR3 length: 14 residues. CDR3 amino acids: CATSRVGTYTEAFF. The CDR3 nucleotides are TGTGCCACCAGCAGAGTAGGGACCTACACTGAAGCTTTCTTT.

This clonotype was seen more than once but under ten times. The chain recombines TRBV6-1 with TRBJ2-7; TRBD1 agrees at 9 bases. The CDR3 loop spans 15 amino acids. Germline trimming cut 6 bases from V and 0 bases from J; bases unmatched to any gene: 6. Germline CDR1 is MNHNS and CDR2 is SASEGT. The CDR3 DNA reads TGTGCCAGCAGAGCGGGACAGGGTTTCTCCTACGAGCAGTACTTC. Its translation: CASRAGQGFSYEQYF.

This rearrangement joins TRBV28 to TRBJ2-2, with TRBD2 matching over 8 bases. CDR1 is MDHEN and CDR2 is SYDVKM in the germline V gene. V lost 2 bases, J lost 8 bases, and 13 bases stayed unmatched. The CDR3 runs 17 residues. Here the CDR3 reads CASSLGGVVTSVGELFF. The CDR3 DNA is TGTGCCAGCAGTTTAGGTGGAGTGGTGACTAGCGTAGGGGAGCTGTTTTTT.

This clonotype was seen a few times. The chain combines TRBV6-1 with TRBJ1-5; D possibly corresponds to TRBD1 (5 bases). CDR1 is MNHNS, CDR2 SASEGT, per germline. V gave up 2 bases and J gave up 7 bases, with 12 bases separating them. The CDR3 length is 14 residues. This chain's CDR3 is CASSESGGLQPQHF. Here the CDR3 DNA reads TGTGCCAGCAGTGAATCTGGGGGATTGCAGCCCCAGCATTTT.

This clonotype was seen once. The CDR3 here is CASSQNRGAAFF. DNA of the CDR3: TGCGCCAGCAGCCAGAACAGGGGGGCCGCTTTCTTT. The V and J genes are TRBV4-3 and TRBJ1-1; TRBD1 aligns across 8 bases. Germline assignment: CDR1 LGHNA and CDR2 YSLEER. V shed 3 bases, J shed 11 bases, and the junction held 5 bases outside the gene matches. CDR3 length equals 12 residues.

The genes are TRBV30 and TRBJ1-3, with 9 bases that match TRBD1. CDR1 is GTSNPN and CDR2 is SVGIG in the germline V gene (reference sequence). CDR3 length: 13 residues. The V and J ends lost 4 bases and 2 bases, in that order; junction bases with no gene match: 0. The CDR3 coding sequence is TGTGCCTGGAACAGGGGGCCTGGAAACACCATATATTTT. Its translation: CAWNRGPGNTIYF.

J is TRBJ1-3 and V is TRBV7-9; D unclear. Germline values: CDR1 SEHNR, CDR2 FQNEAQ (reference sequence). With 5 bases removed from V and 0 bases from J, the gap between germline ends came to 17 bases. The CDR3 length is 17 residues. CDR3 protein: CASSPGLSISSGNTIYF. CDR3 nucleotide sequence: TGTGCCAGCAGCCCAGGACTGTCAATTAGCTCTGGAAACACCATATATTTT. Complete variable domain (other parts from reference TRBV7-9 and TRBJ1-3): DTGVSQNPRHKITKRGQNVTFRCDPISEHNRLYWYRQTLGQGPEFLTYFQNEAQLEKSRLLSDRFSAERPKGSFSTLEIQRTEQGDSAMYLCASSPGLSISSGNTIYFGEGSWLTVV.